The clone carrying this T cell receptor beta chain occurred once. V was clipped by 5 bases and J by 0 bases; unmatched bases: 7. Germline V lookup: CDR1 SGHNT, CDR2 YYREEE (reference sequence). This CDR3 is 15 amino acids long. TCRdb keeps only in-frame clones here, not all; method: immunoSEQ multiplex PCR. The sample records 850,000 to 1,100,000 clones, roughly 80% being singletons. The sample comes from a study of shared clonotypes between healthy human individuals. The sequence derives from a man younger than 35 in good health. Some clones in this sample may be carry-over from other donors' samples. Sequences were obtained from memory CD4+ T cells from PBMCs. As to subset: CD45RA-negative fraction. The rearrangement links TRBV5-4 to TRBJ2-5; 7 bases are a match to TRBD1. In DNA, the CDR3 is TGTGCCAGCAGTTCCTCGACAGGGTACCAAGAGACCCAGTACTTC. Its translation: CASSSSTGYQETQYF.